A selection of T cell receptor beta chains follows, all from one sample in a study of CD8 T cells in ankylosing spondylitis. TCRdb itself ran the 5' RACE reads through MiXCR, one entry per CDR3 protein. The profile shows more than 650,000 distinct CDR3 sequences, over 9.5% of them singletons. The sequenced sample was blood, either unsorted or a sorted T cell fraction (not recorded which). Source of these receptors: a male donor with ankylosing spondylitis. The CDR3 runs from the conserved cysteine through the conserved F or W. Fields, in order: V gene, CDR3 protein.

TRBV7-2	CASSPAWANTEAFF
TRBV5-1	CASSAWGDGDTQYF
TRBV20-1	CSASNQGSWETQYF
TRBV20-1	CSAIAGGPWDEQFF
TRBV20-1	CSATKREGGEQFF
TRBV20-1	CSASPPGRFTRQYF
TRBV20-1	CSAREGGFTSTDTQYF
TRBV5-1	CASSLLGQGFDEQFF
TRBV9	CASSALSGQETQYF
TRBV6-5	CASSILGQAFF
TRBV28	CASSLAGTGLGEQFF
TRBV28	CASSFSGTRPKNIQYF
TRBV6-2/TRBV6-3	CASSYLRREQYF
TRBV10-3	CASVDRGNTEAFF
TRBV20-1	CSAGDQWLFF
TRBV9	CASSVAGVTQFF
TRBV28	CASSFRGSGANVLTF
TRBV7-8	CASSLDPQGEAFF
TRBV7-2	CASSVTGTKNIQYF
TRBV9	CASSVERDSFTNEKLFF
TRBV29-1	CSVETGYGYTF